The 22 T cell receptor beta chains below all came from one sample that was sequenced in a study of blood T cell repertoires in COVID-19. Sequencing was performed with immunoSEQ multiplex PCR; in TCRdb, only in-frame clones are kept and a portion is missing. The sample holds about 74,000 clones, 88% seen once. The sample consisted of peripheral blood. The receptors derive from a woman of 80 years or more with active or convalescent COVID-19.

This clone was seen more than once but under ten times. J is TRBJ2-1 and V is TRBV5-1, with TRBD2 identical over 10 bases. The CDR3 is 17 residues long. Germline V gene sequence: CDR1 SGHRS, CDR2 YFSETQ. The trim removed 0 bases at V and 5 bases at J, leaving 8 bases unmatched. The DNA of the CDR3 is TGCGCCAGCAGCTTGGGTATGGTAGCGGGAGGCAACAATGAGCAGTTCTTC. Residues: CASSLGMVAGGNNEQFF.

J is TRBJ1-2 and V is TRBV19, with 8 bases identical to TRBD1. V lost 2 bases to trimming and J lost 1 base; unmatched junction nucleotides: 0. The CDR3 extends over 14 amino acids. Germline CDR1 and CDR2: LNHDA and SQIVND (reference sequence). The CDR3 DNA is TGTGCCAGTAGTATAACAGGGGGTAACTATGGCTACACCTTC. Amino acids: CASSITGGNYGYTF.

This sequence joins TRBV3-1 (or the pseudogene TRBV3-2) and TRBJ2-7, with 9 bases that match TRBD2. This CDR3 is built from 17 residues. The junction had 18 bases not matched to a gene; V was cut back by 7 bases and J by 5 bases. Germline loops: CDR1 LGHDT, CDR2 YNNKEL (reference sequence). CDR3 sequence: CASIPGTRIAGEHEQYF. The CDR3 DNA reads TGTGCCAGCATACCGGGAACACGAATAGCGGGGGAACACGAGCAGTACTTC.

The chain uses TRBV6-5 and TRBJ1-6; D may be TRBD1 (6 bases). V shed 6 bases and J shed 11 bases, with 17 bases lying between them. This CDR3 region has 14 residues. Germline CDR1 is MNHEY and CDR2 is SVGAGI. For the CDR3, the DNA is TGTGCCAGCAGCCTACAACAGGGTTGGACACCCCTCCACTTT. This encodes CASSLQQGWTPLHF.

The chain is built from TRBV7-6 and TRBJ1-5; a weak D match, TRBD1 (6 bases). The CDR3 runs 15 residues. V dropped 4 bases and J dropped 6 bases, with 16 bases sitting between them. The germline V gene encodes CDR1 SGHVS and CDR2 FNYEAQ. CDR3 residues: CASSSNRAPTQPQHF. In DNA form, the CDR3 reads TGTGCCAGCAGCTCGAACAGGGCTCCGACTCAGCCCCAGCATTTT. The full variable domain, with the rest looked up from reference TRBV7-6 and TRBJ1-5, is GAGVSQSPRYKVTKRGQDVALRCDPISGHVSLYWYRQALGQGPEFLTYFNYEAQQDKSGLPNDRFSAERPEGSISTLTIQRTEQRDSAMYRCASSSNRAPTQPQHFGDGTRLSIL.

This clone has only a few counts. This chain links TRBV7-2 with TRBJ2-2; 7 bases agree with TRBD2. The V segment lost 6 bases and the J segment 0 bases; nucleotides outside the gene matches: 13. The germline V gene encodes CDR1 SGHTA and CDR2 FQGNSA. This CDR3 has 18 amino acids. CDR3 sequence reads: CASRQSRGDPANTGELFF. CDR3 in DNA: TGTGCCAGCAGGCAATCTCGGGGGGATCCGGCGAACACCGGGGAGCTGTTTTTT.

The rearrangement joins TRBV27 to TRBJ1-1; D uncertain. The CDR3 sequence is 14 residues long. With 5 bases removed from V and 1 base from J, the gap between germline ends came to 11 bases. In germline, CDR1 is MNHEY, CDR2 SMNVEV (reference sequence). This chain's CDR3 is CASSPRRRNTEAFF. In nucleotides, the CDR3 is TGTGCCAGCAGTCCCCGACGGAGGAACACTGAAGCTTTCTTT.

The chain has TRBV6-5 and TRBJ1-3; TRBD1 agrees at 7 bases. The ends lost 6 bases at V and 0 bases at J; junction bases unmatched: 5. The V gene's germline CDR1 is MNHEY and CDR2 SVGAGI. The CDR3 covers 15 residues. The CDR3 is CASSYRGNSGNTIYF. CDR3 sequence (DNA): TGTGCCAGCAGCTACAGGGGAAACTCTGGAAACACCATATATTTT.

J is TRBJ1-1 and V is TRBV19; no definite D call. Germline CDR1 LNHDA, CDR2 SQIVND (reference sequence). CDR3 length equals 13 residues. V lost 2 bases and J 3 bases, leaving 7 bases between the germline ends. The DNA for the CDR3 is TGTGCCAGTAGTATACCCCCCTACACTGAAGCTTTCTTT. Translating gives CASSIPPYTEAFF.

The CDR3 coding sequence is TGTGCCAGCAGCCCCGCCGGGACAACTAACTATGGCTACACCTTC. It encodes CASSPAGTTNYGYTF. This sequence joins TRBV11-2 and TRBJ1-2, with a tentative D call TRBD1 (6 bases). Deletions cut 5 bases from V and 0 bases from J, with 13 bases between. The CDR3 consists of 15 residues. In germline, CDR1 is SGHAT, CDR2 FQNNGV. The full variable domain, rest sourced from reference TRBV11-2 and TRBJ1-2, is EAGVAQSPRYKIIEKRQSVAFWCNPISGHATLYWYQQILGQGPKLLIQFQNNGVVDDSQLPKDRFSAERLKGVDSTLKIQPAKLEDSAVYLCASSPAGTTNYGYTFGSGTRLTVV.

The rearrangement joins TRBV2 to TRBJ1-6; D remains ambiguous. The germline CDR1 and CDR2 sequences are SNHLY and FYNNEI. The CDR3 has 15 residues. The V end was cut by 6 bases, the J end by 7 bases, with 16 bases between. The CDR3 DNA reads TGTGCCAGCAGCGGGGTACCGGTTCTCAATTCACCCCTCCACTTT. Protein: CASSGVPVLNSPLHF.

The chain joins TRBV20-1 to TRBJ2-5; D uncertain. Trimming left V 3 bases short and J 9 bases short, with 14 bases between. CDR3 length equals 12 residues. Per the germline V gene, CDR1 is DFQATT and CDR2 is SNEGSKA (reference sequence). In DNA form, the CDR3 reads TGCAGTGCTAGTAGCCAACGGTCGGCCCAGTACTTC. Amino acid sequence: CSASSQRSAQYF.

This chain connects TRBV6-5 to TRBJ2-2; D gene uncertain. Trimming took off 6 bases at V and 3 bases at J, with 11 bases between the two ends. The CDR3 extends over 14 amino acids. Germline V gene lookup returns CDR1 MNHEY and CDR2 SVGAGI. The CDR3 reads CASRPFSDTGELFF. The DNA of the CDR3 is TGTGCCAGCAGGCCTTTCTCGGACACCGGGGAGCTGTTTTTT.

This clone was picked up a small number of times. The rearrangement joins TRBV15 to TRBJ2-3; D perhaps matches TRBD2 (5 bases). This CDR3 comprises 19 residues. Germline CDR1 LNHNV, CDR2 YYDKDF (reference sequence). V lost 0 bases and J 2 bases, leaving 21 bases between the germline ends. CDR3 coding DNA: TGTGCCACCAGCAGAGATGGCCCCTGGGAGCGGCGGTTCACAGATACGCAGTATTTT. It is translated as CATSRDGPWERRFTDTQYF.

There are a few counts of this clone. V is TRBV19 and J is TRBJ1-2; 7 positions match TRBD1. The CDR3 spans 17 residues. Germline CDR1 LNHDA, CDR2 SQIVND (reference sequence). The ends lost 6 bases at V and 4 bases at J; junction bases unmatched: 17. The CDR3 reads CASRMVRHDRVGYGYTF. The CDR3 coding sequence is TGTGCCAGTAGGATGGTCCGCCACGACAGGGTAGGCTATGGCTACACCTTC.

The chain employs TRBV13 and TRBJ2-7; 10 bases match TRBD2. From germline, CDR1 is PRHDT and CDR2 FYEKMQ (reference sequence). V gave up 5 bases and J gave up 4 bases; unmatched junction bases: 8. The CDR3 spans 15 residues. The CDR3 bases are TGTGCCAGCAGCCGGACTAGCGGTAAGCCTTACGAGCAGTACTTC. It codes for CASSRTSGKPYEQYF.

The V gene is TRBV19, the J gene TRBJ2-1; TRBD2 matches at 11 bases. Germline lookup yields CDR1 LNHDA and CDR2 SQIVND (reference sequence). The J segment lost 4 bases and the V segment lost 3 bases, leaving 5 bases of the junction unmatched. The CDR3 spans 16 residues. CDR3 sequence (DNA): TGTGCCAGTAGTATCCCACTAGCGGGGGCGTACAATGAGCAGTTCTTC. As protein: CASSIPLAGAYNEQFF. Together with reference TRBV19 and TRBJ2-1, the CDR3 gives the full variable domain: DGGITQSPKYLFRKEGQNVTLSCEQNLNHDAMYWYRQDPGQGLRLIYYSQIVNDFQKGDIAEGYSVSREKKESFPLTVTSAQKNPTAFYLCASSIPLAGAYNEQFFGPGTRLTVL.

This chain uses TRBV5-6 with TRBJ1-5; 11 bases match TRBD1. The CDR3 extends over 16 amino acids. Germline CDR1 is SGHDT and CDR2 is YYEEEE. V shed 3 bases, J shed 7 bases, and the junction held 9 bases outside the gene matches. The CDR3 DNA sequence: TGTGCCAGCAGCTCCCGACTGGGGACAGGGGGGCAGCCCCAGCATTTT. Translating gives CASSSRLGTGGQPQHF.

The DNA of the CDR3 is TGCAGCGTTGAAGAGGTGCTAGCGGAATCCTACGAGCAGTACTTC. Residues: CSVEEVLAESYEQYF. This chain uses TRBV29-1 with TRBJ2-7; 7 bases fit TRBD2. The length of the CDR3 is 15 residues. Germline CDR1 SQVTM, CDR2 ANQGSEA. V gave up 0 bases and J gave up 1 base; unmatched junction bases: 6.

The V call is TRBV27, the J call TRBJ1-4; 8 positions agree with TRBD1. The CDR3 is made up of 18 amino acids. Germline CDR1 reads MNHEY; CDR2 reads SMNVEV (reference sequence). V shed 5 bases, J shed 7 bases, and the junction held 18 bases outside the gene matches. CDR3 DNA: TGTGCCAGCAGTATCAGGGGGCGCATTGGAAGTTCGGGTGAAAAACTGTTTTTT. Protein sequence: CASSIRGRIGSSGEKLFF.

The chain is built from TRBV30 and TRBJ1-1; a possible D gene is TRBD1 (6 bases). With 4 bases removed from V and 2 bases from J, the gap between germline ends came to 11 bases. This CDR3 is built from 13 residues. Looked up from germline, CDR1 is GTSNPN and CDR2 is SVGIG (reference sequence). The CDR3 bases are TGTGCCTGGAACTCGGACAGAAACACTGAAGCTTTCTTT. Protein: CAWNSDRNTEAFF.

The chain links TRBV18 to TRBJ1-1; unclear D gene. Germline V gene sequence: CDR1 KGHSH, CDR2 LQKENI. The ends were cut back, 3 bases at V and 2 bases at J, with 19 bases in the middle. This CDR3 is built from 17 residues. The chain's CDR3 is CASSPQARVITNTEAFF. The CDR3 DNA reads TGTGCCAGCTCACCCCAAGCACGGGTTATAACAAACACTGAAGCTTTCTTT. The entire variable domain, with the rest obtained from reference TRBV18 and TRBJ1-1, is as follows: NAGVMQNPRHLVRRRGQEARLRCSPMKGHSHVYWYRQLPEEGLKFMVYLQKENIIDESGMPKERFSAEFPKEGPSILRIQQVVRGDSAAYFCASSPQARVITNTEAFFGQGTRLTVV.